This T cell receptor beta chain appears in the sequencing data of a study of cytomegalovirus exposure and HLA in healthy donors. A multiplex PCR was run with 60 Vbeta primers and 13 Jbeta primers. Sequencing used immunoSEQ multiplex PCR; TCRdb keeps in-frame clones, though not all of them. The sample consists of approximately 140,000 clones, over 75% of them appearing once. Among the donors, all were healthy bone marrow donors. CDR1 is LNHNV and CDR2 is YYDKDF in the germline V gene (reference sequence). The CDR3 is 18 amino acids. The V gene end was trimmed by 0 bases and the J gene end by 4 bases; junction bases not matched to a gene: 9.

This TCR came from a man aged 30 to 39 in good health and CMV-seronegative. Sequenced sample: PBMCs. The V and J genes are TRBV15 and TRBJ1-5; 10 positions agree with TRBD1. The CDR3 sequence is CATSRDSGTGVGNQPQHF. The CDR3 coding sequence is TGTGCCACCAGCAGAGATTCGGGGACAGGGGTGGGTAATCAGCCCCAGCATTTT. Using reference TRBV15 and TRBJ1-5 for the parts outside the CDR3, the full variable domain is DAMVIQNPRYQVTQFGKPVTLSCSQTLNHNVMYWYQQKSSQAPKLLFHYYDKDFNNEADTPDNFQSRRPNTSFCFLDIRSPGLGDTAMYLCATSRDSGTGVGNQPQHFGDGTRLSIL.